This TCR beta chain was sequenced during a study of cytotoxic CD8 clonotypes in ibrutinib-treated CLL. The V end was cut by 1 base, the J end by 0 bases, with 12 bases between. The CDR3 totals 16 residues. Germline CDR1 is SGHVS and CDR2 is FQNEAQ. Depths of 1 in 200,000 to 1 in 1 million T cells were the sequencing target. Profiled with immunoSEQ multiplex PCR; TCRdb holds only in-frame clones, not every one. The repertoire includes some 200,000 clones, 75% to 80% of them detected once, and roughly an eighth sits in the top ten. This TCR came from a human donor with chronic lymphocytic leukemia. The specimen comprised PBMCs, sampled after 12 months of ibrutinib treatment. The V and J genes are TRBV7-8 and TRBJ1-2; D may be TRBD1 (6 bases). The CDR3 DNA sequence: TGTGCCAGCAGCTTAGTTTGGGGGGCGGCTAACTATGGCTACACCTTC. Amino acid sequence: CASSLVWGAANYGYTF.